The subject of this entry is one T cell receptor beta chain. The antigen remains undetermined. There are 15 residues in the CDR3. Germline V CDR1 and CDR2: SGHKS, YYEKEE (reference sequence). V shed 3 bases and J 4 bases; nucleotides not matched to a gene: 6. This sample is drawn from a study of T cell responses to AZD1222 COVID-19 vaccine. The study's findings and limits: Only a handful of AZD1222 recipients tested seropositive at baseline. Spike as a whole was targeted by vaccine-associated CD4 TCRs, dominant at 160-218 and 743-854. The study reported that nearly half of spike-specific TCRs target unmutated variant regions.

TCRdb's table, derived via immunoSEQ multiplex PCR, lists solely in-frame clones and lacks some. This table has about 110,000 clones, about 85% appearing once. The TCR sequence derives from an adult in good health. Sample: peripheral blood, taken on day 0 of AZD1222 vaccination. The genes are TRBV5-5 and TRBJ1-4, with 7 bases fitting TRBD1. CDR3 in DNA: TGTGCCAGCAGCTCGATAGGGACAGATAATGAAAAACTGTTTTTT. Protein sequence: CASSSIGTDNEKLFF. The variable domain in full, completed from reference TRBV5-5 and TRBJ1-4, reads DAGVTQSPTHLIKTRGQQVTLRCSPISGHKSVSWYQQVLGQGPQFIFQYYEKEERGRGNFPDRFSARQFPNYSSELNVNALLLGDSALYLCASSSIGTDNEKLFFGSGTQLSVL.